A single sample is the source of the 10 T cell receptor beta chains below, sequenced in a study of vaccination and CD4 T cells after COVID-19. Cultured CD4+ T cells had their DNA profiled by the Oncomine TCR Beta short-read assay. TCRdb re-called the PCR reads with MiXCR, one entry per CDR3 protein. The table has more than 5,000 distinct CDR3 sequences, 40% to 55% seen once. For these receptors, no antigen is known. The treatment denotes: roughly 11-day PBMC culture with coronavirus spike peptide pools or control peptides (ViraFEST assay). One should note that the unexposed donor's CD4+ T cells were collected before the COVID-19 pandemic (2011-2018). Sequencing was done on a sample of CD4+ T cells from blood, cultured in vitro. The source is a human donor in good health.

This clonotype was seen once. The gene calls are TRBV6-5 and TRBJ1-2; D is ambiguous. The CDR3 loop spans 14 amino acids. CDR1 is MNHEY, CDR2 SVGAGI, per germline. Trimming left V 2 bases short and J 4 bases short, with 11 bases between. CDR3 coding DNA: TGTGCCAGCAGTTACAATCAAGGGTTCTATGGCTACACCTTC. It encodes CASSYNQGFYGYTF.

The CDR3 is CASSLVGTGLSRETQYF. The CDR3 DNA reads as TGTGCCAGCAGCTTGGTCGGGACAGGGCTTTCACGGGAGACCCAGTACTTC. V usage is TRBV7-2 and J usage is TRBJ2-5; 9 bases match TRBD1. The J segment lost 5 bases and the V segment lost 3 bases, leaving 13 bases of the junction unmatched. This CDR3 region has 17 residues. Germline assignment: CDR1 SGHTA and CDR2 FQGNSA.

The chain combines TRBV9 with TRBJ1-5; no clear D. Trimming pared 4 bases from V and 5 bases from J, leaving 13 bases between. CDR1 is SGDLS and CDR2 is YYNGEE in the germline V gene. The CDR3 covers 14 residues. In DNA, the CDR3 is TGTGCCAGCAGCCCAAGCGGGGAACATCAGCCCCAGCATTTT. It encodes CASSPSGEHQPQHF. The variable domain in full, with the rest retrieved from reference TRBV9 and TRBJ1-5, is DSGVTQTPKHLITATGQRVTLRCSPRSGDLSVYWYQQSLDQGLQFLIQYYNGEERAKGNILERFSAQQFPDLHSELNLSSLELGDSALYFCASSPSGEHQPQHFGDGTRLSIL.

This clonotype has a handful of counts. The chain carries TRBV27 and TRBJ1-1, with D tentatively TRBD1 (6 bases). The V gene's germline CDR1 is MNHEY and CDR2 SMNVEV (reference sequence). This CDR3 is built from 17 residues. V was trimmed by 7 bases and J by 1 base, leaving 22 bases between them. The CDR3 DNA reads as TGTGCCAGCAACCCCACATCGACAGGCACGGCGAACACTGAAGCTTTCTTT. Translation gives CASNPTSTGTANTEAFF.

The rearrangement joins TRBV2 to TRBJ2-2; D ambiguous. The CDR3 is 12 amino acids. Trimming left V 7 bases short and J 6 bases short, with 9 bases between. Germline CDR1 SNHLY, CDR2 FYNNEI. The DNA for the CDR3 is TGTGCCAGCAAAGAAACCCCCGGGGAGCTGTTTTTT. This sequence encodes CASKETPGELFF.

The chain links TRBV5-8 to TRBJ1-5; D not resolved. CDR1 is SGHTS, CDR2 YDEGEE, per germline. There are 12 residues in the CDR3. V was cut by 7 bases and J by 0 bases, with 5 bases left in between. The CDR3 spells CASGYSNQPQHF. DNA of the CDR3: TGTGCCAGCGGGTATAGCAATCAGCCCCAGCATTTT.

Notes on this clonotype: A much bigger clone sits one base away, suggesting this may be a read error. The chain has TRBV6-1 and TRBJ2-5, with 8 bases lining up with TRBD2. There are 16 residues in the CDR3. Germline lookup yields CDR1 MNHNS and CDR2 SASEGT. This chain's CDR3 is CVSKSGGPRSQETQYF. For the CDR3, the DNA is TGTGTCAGCAAAAGCGGGGGACCCAGGTCCCAAGAGACCCAGTACTTC.

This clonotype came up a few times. The CDR3 nucleotides read TGTGCCAGCAGCTTAGATCTGGGGGAGCAGTACTTC. It is translated as CASSLDLGEQYF. This chain joins TRBV7-2 and TRBJ2-7; D uncertain. V lost 1 base and J lost 7, with 8 bases in between. The CDR3 is made up of 12 amino acids. Germline values: CDR1 SGHTA, CDR2 FQGNSA.

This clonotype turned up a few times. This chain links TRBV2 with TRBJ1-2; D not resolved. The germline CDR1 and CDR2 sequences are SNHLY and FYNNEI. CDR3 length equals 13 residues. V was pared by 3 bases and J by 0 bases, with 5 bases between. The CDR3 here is CASSEATNYGYTF. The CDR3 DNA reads TGTGCCAGCAGTGAGGCCACTAACTATGGCTACACCTTC.

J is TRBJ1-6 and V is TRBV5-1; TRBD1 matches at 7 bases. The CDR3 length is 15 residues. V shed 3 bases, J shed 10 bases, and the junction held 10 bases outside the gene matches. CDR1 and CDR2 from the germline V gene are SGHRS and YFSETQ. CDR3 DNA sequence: TGCGCCAGCAGCTCTGGACAGGTCTCCAACTCACCCCTCCACTTT. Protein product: CASSSGQVSNSPLHF.